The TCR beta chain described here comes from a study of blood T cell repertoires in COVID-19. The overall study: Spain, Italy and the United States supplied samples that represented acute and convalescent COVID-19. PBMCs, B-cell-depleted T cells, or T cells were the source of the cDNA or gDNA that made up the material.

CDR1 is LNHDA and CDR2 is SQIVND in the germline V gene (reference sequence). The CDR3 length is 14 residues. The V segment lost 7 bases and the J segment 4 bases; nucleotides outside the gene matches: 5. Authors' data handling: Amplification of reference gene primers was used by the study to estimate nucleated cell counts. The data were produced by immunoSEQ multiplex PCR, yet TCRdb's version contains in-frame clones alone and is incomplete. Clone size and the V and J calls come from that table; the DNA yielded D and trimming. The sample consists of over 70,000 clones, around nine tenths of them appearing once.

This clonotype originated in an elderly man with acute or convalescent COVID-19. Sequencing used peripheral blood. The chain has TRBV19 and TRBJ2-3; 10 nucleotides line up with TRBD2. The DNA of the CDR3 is TGTGCCAGTACCCCTAGCGGGAGTGCAGATACGCAGTATTTT. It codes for CASTPSGSADTQYF.